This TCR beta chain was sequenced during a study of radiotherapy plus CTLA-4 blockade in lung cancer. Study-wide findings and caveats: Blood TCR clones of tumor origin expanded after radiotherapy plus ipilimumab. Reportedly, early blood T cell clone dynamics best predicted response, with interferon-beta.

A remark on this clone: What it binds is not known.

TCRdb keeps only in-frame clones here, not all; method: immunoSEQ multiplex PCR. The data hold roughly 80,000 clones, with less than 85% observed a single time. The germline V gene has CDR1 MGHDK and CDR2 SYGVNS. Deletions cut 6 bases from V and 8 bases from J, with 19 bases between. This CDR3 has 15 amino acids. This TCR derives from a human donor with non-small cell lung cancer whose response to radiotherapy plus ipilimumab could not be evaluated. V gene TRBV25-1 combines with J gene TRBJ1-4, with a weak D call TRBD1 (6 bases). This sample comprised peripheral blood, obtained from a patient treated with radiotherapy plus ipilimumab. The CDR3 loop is CASSSGRGHSEKLFF. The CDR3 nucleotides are TGTGCCAGCAGCTCCGGGAGGGGACACAGCGAAAAACTGTTTTTT.